The source of this TCR beta chain is a study of blood T cell repertoires in COVID-19. Study summary: From T cells, B-cell-depleted T cells, or PBMCs came the material, which was cDNA or gDNA.

This CDR3 has 14 residues. V dropped 2 bases and J dropped 5 bases, with 12 bases sitting between them. Germline CDR1 and CDR2: MNHNS and SASEGT. Only in-frame clones appear in the TCRdb table, and some are missing; sequencing was by immunoSEQ multiplex PCR. The sample holds approximately 49,000 clones, around 84% seen once. Material: peripheral blood. The clonotype was recovered from a man over 45 with acute or convalescent COVID-19. The chain uses TRBV6-1 and TRBJ1-1; D is possibly TRBD1 (6 bases). The DNA of the CDR3 is TGTGCCAGCAGTGAACATCGAGGGGGAACTGAAGCTTTCTTT. This sequence encodes CASSEHRGGTEAFF.